Below, 27 T cell receptor beta chains from the same sample are listed, as sequenced in a study of blood T cell repertoires in COVID-19 (dated by TCRdb to the early 2020s). To prepare the library, the immunoSEQ multiplex PCR assay was applied. The table comes from immuneACCESS by way of TCRdb, which keeps in-frame sequences with V and J called. Part of the clones is missing from these tables; in studies checked, under half for an unresolved V gene and the rest for unknown reasons. The sample data list roughly 60,000 clones, and around 87% of these were observed just once. The top ten hold under 8.5% of the sample. Specimen: peripheral blood. The source of these receptors is a human donor with active COVID-19. The donor label of this sample is uncertain.

The chain joins TRBV5-1 to TRBJ1-4, with 10 bases lining up with TRBD1. The CDR3 has 15 amino acids. V was pared by 4 bases and J by 8 bases, with 8 bases of the junction left unmatched. The germline V gene encodes CDR1 SGHRS and CDR2 YFSETQ. CDR3 DNA: TGCGCCAGCAGCATTGCCGGGACAGGGGACGAAAAACTGTTTTTT. Translated, it gives CASSIAGTGDEKLFF.

This clone turned up a few times. This sequence joins TRBV9 and TRBJ1-2; TRBD1 matches at 9 bases. The V segment lost 4 bases and the J segment 4 bases; nucleotides outside the gene matches: 5. This CDR3 has 14 residues. CDR1 and CDR2 from the germline V gene are SGDLS and YYNGEE. The CDR3 DNA reads as TGTGCCAGCAGCCCCCGGACAGGGGTCTATGGCTACACCTTC. It yields the protein CASSPRTGVYGYTF.

V and J are TRBV7-2 and TRBJ1-4; the D gene is possibly TRBD1 (5 bases). In germline, CDR1 is SGHTA, CDR2 FQGNSA. This CDR3 has 15 residues. Trimming removed 5 bases from V and 5 bases from J, with 15 bases in between. DNA for the CDR3: TGTGCCAGCAGCATTAGGGGCGGACTAAATGAAAAACTGTTTTTT. Its protein is CASSIRGGLNEKLFF. Based on the CDR3 plus reference TRBV7-2 and TRBJ1-4, the full variable domain is GAGVSQSPSNKVTEKGKDVELRCDPISGHTALYWYRQSLGQGLEFLIYFQGNSAPDKSGLPSDRFSAERTGGSVSTLTIQRTQQEDSAVYLCASSIRGGLNEKLFFGSGTQLSVL.

The chain employs TRBV5-1 and TRBJ2-1; 7 nucleotides align to TRBD2. The CDR3 has 16 residues. The V and J ends lost 0 bases and 6 bases, in that order; junction bases with no gene match: 9. Looked up from germline, CDR1 is SGHRS and CDR2 is YFSETQ. CDR3 loop: CASSLGPGTTGNEQFF. The CDR3 bases are TGCGCCAGCAGCTTGGGGCCCGGGACTACGGGCAATGAGCAGTTCTTC.

V gene TRBV5-1 combines with J gene TRBJ1-1, with 8 nucleotides matching TRBD1. Germline-derived CDR1 and CDR2 are SGHRS and YFSETQ. There are 14 residues in the CDR3. The junction had 8 bases not matched to a gene; V was cut back by 0 bases and J by 10 bases. The CDR3 reads CASSLDATGDSAFF. Written as DNA, the CDR3 is TGCGCCAGCAGCTTGGACGCGACAGGGGATTCAGCTTTCTTT.

This clone was seen once. This sequence joins TRBV5-5 and TRBJ1-1; 11 bases are a match to TRBD1. This CDR3 has 17 amino acids. CDR1 and CDR2 (germline): SGHKS, YYEKEE (reference sequence). Trimming cost V 2 bases and J 3 bases; bases outside gene matches: 9. Here the CDR3 reads CASSLGQGALVYTEAFF. The CDR3 DNA reads as TGTGCCAGCAGCTTAGGACAGGGGGCTTTGGTGTACACTGAAGCTTTCTTT.

The V call is TRBV27, the J call TRBJ2-3; D call uncertain. Germline V CDR1 and CDR2: MNHEY, SMNVEV (reference sequence). V shed 2 bases and J shed 1 base, with 4 bases lying between them. The length of the CDR3 is 13 residues. The CDR3, as DNA: TGTGCCAGCAGTTTACTACGCACAGATACGCAGTATTTT. This translates into CASSLLRTDTQYF.

The rearrangement links TRBV5-1 to TRBJ2-5, with D perhaps TRBD1 (6 bases). The CDR3 is 15 residues long. The V gene's germline CDR1 is SGHRS and CDR2 YFSETQ. The V and J ends lost 0 bases and 1 base respectively, with 10 bases between them. For the CDR3, the DNA is TGCGCCAGCAGCTTGGGGGACACCTCCCAAGAGACCCAGTACTTC. Protein product: CASSLGDTSQETQYF.

V and J are TRBV5-1 and TRBJ2-3; a possible D gene is TRBD2 (6 bases). V gave up 4 bases and J gave up 4 bases, with 10 bases separating them. In germline, CDR1 is SGHRS, CDR2 YFSETQ. This CDR3 has 13 residues. The CDR3 spells CASSPGGADTQYF. The CDR3 bases are TGCGCCAGCAGCCCTGGCGGGGCAGATACGCAGTATTTT.

The V and J genes are TRBV29-1 and TRBJ2-5, with 7 bases fitting TRBD2. Losses at the gene ends were 0 bases for V and 4 bases for J; bases not matched to a gene: 8. The germline V gene has CDR1 SQVTM and CDR2 ANQGSEA. The CDR3 is 15 amino acids. CDR3 DNA: TGCAGCGTTGAAGATCTGACGGGAGGCCCAGAGACCCAGTACTTC. Translated, it gives CSVEDLTGGPETQYF. The full variable domain, with the rest looked up from reference TRBV29-1 and TRBJ2-5, is SAVISQKPSRDICQRGTSLTIQCQVDSQVTMMFWYRQQPGQSLTLIATANQGSEATYESGFVIDKFPISRPNLTFSTLTVSNMSPEDSSIYLCSVEDLTGGPETQYFGPGTRLLVL.

The chain carries TRBV5-6 and TRBJ2-5; D possibly corresponds to TRBD2 (6 bases). The CDR3 length is 13 residues. Looked up from germline, CDR1 is SGHDT and CDR2 is YYEEEE. The V gene lost 4 bases and the J gene lost 5 bases, with 12 bases spanning the gap. CDR3 loop: CASSGGLIETQYF. The CDR3 DNA reads TGTGCCAGCAGCGGGGGACTTATTGAGACCCAGTACTTC.

The chain uses TRBV2 and TRBJ2-1, with D tentatively TRBD2 (5 bases). Germline V gene sequence: CDR1 SNHLY, CDR2 FYNNEI. The CDR3 is made up of 13 amino acids. Between the trimmed V and J ends, which lost 7 bases and 7 bases, there was a span of 14 bases. The CDR3 sequence: CASTKNRGNEQFF. The CDR3 DNA follows: TGTGCCAGCACCAAAAATCGAGGGAATGAGCAGTTCTTC.

The chain couples TRBV9 to TRBJ2-1; 7 nucleotides line up with TRBD2. Germline CDR1 SGDLS, CDR2 YYNGEE. This CDR3 is 15 amino acids long. Trimming took 4 bases from V and 6 from J; bases not matched to a gene: 10. The CDR3 sequence: CASSLTSEGPNEQFF. DNA of the CDR3: TGTGCCAGCAGCCTAACTAGCGAGGGGCCCAATGAGCAGTTCTTC.

This clone was seen just once. The chain employs TRBV6-2 or TRBV6-3 and TRBJ2-2; D unresolved. The CDR3 covers 13 residues. The V and J ends lost 4 bases and 5 bases respectively, with 8 bases between them. Germline V gene data show CDR1 as MNHEY and CDR2 as SVGEGT. The CDR3 DNA reads as TGTGCCAGCAGTTTAAAGAGGACCGGGGAGCTGTTTTTT. It encodes CASSLKRTGELFF.

J is TRBJ2-7 and V is TRBV7-2; 10 bases are shared with TRBD2. J was trimmed by 6 bases and V by 3 bases; bases with no gene match: 8. CDR1 SGHTA and CDR2 FQGNSA come from the germline V gene. The CDR3 has 15 amino acids. CDR3 in amino acids: CASSLDAGTSAEQYF. Here the CDR3 DNA reads TGTGCCAGCAGCTTGGATGCCGGGACTAGCGCCGAGCAGTACTTC. The variable domain in full, completed from reference TRBV7-2 and TRBJ2-7, reads GAGVSQSPSNKVTEKGKDVELRCDPISGHTALYWYRQSLGQGLEFLIYFQGNSAPDKSGLPSDRFSAERTGGSVSTLTIQRTQQEDSAVYLCASSLDAGTSAEQYFGPGTRLTVT.

The rearrangement uses TRBV2 and TRBJ2-1, with 13 positions matching TRBD2. After removal of 6 bases from V and 9 bases from J, the junction contained 8 bases not matched to a gene. This CDR3 spans 15 amino acids. The germline V gene encodes CDR1 SNHLY and CDR2 FYNNEI. CDR3: CASRPLAGGLGEQFF. The CDR3 bases are TGTGCCAGCAGACCACTAGCGGGGGGGTTGGGTGAGCAGTTCTTC.

The V and J genes are TRBV30 and TRBJ2-5; tentative D call: TRBD2 (7 bases). The CDR3 consists of 13 residues. The V end was cut by 0 bases, the J end by 4 bases, with 9 bases between. The germline V gene encodes CDR1 GTSNPN and CDR2 SVGIG (reference sequence). In DNA, the CDR3 is TGTGCCTGGAGTGTACGGGGGGCAGAGACCCAGTACTTC. Its protein is CAWSVRGAETQYF.

The genes are TRBV11-3 and TRBJ2-7; a weak D match, TRBD1 (6 bases). Germline-derived CDR1 and CDR2 are SGHNT and YENEEA. V lost 1 base to trimming and J lost 4 bases, with 17 bases between them. The CDR3 consists of 16 residues. CDR3 loop: CASSLGLAGAGYEQYF. For the CDR3, the DNA is TGTGCCAGCAGCTTAGGGCTGGCAGGGGCTGGATACGAGCAGTACTTC.

The V call is TRBV7-9, the J call TRBJ2-6; D remains unclear. V dropped 5 bases and J dropped 4 bases, with 9 bases sitting between them. CDR3 length: 14 residues. The germline gives CDR1 SEHNR, CDR2 FQNEAQ (reference sequence). CDR3: CASSPAQGANVLTF. The CDR3 DNA reads TGTGCCAGCAGCCCCGCTCAGGGGGCCAACGTCCTGACTTTC.

J is TRBJ2-5 and V is TRBV9, with D possibly matching TRBD2 (7 bases). V gave up 0 bases and J gave up 1 base, with 13 bases separating them. CDR1 is SGDLS, CDR2 YYNGEE, per germline. This CDR3 has 16 residues. The CDR3 loop is CASSVAAGALQETQYF. The CDR3 DNA reads as TGTGCCAGCAGCGTAGCCGCGGGGGCCCTCCAAGAGACCCAGTACTTC.

The V and J genes are TRBV18 and TRBJ2-6; perhaps TRBD1 as D (5 bases). This CDR3 is 20 amino acids long. Germline V lookup: CDR1 KGHSH, CDR2 LQKENI. Deletions cut 1 base from V and 0 bases from J, with 19 bases between. In DNA form, the CDR3 reads TGTGCCAGCTCACCACTCCCAGGGCAACCGACTCCCTCTGGGGCCAACGTCCTGACTTTC. This encodes CASSPLPGQPTPSGANVLTF.

This clone was found a few times. This chain uses TRBV5-4 with TRBJ2-7, with TRBD1 matching over 9 bases. The V gene's germline CDR1 is SGHNT and CDR2 YYREEE (reference sequence). The ends lost 4 bases at V and 0 bases at J; junction bases unmatched: 2. CDR3 size: 14 residues. CDR3 DNA sequence: TGTGCCAGCAGCGGACAGGGGTCCTCCTACGAGCAGTACTTC. As protein: CASSGQGSSYEQYF.

The chain has TRBV5-1 and TRBJ2-2; 9 bases line up with TRBD2. The V segment lost 6 bases and the J segment 5 bases; nucleotides outside the gene matches: 8. In germline, CDR1 is SGHRS, CDR2 YFSETQ. The CDR3 is 15 amino acids. The CDR3 protein is CASTIGLATTGELFF. CDR3 nucleotide sequence: TGCGCCAGCACAATAGGACTAGCGACGACCGGGGAGCTGTTTTTT.

V and J are TRBV5-4 and TRBJ2-5; D perhaps matches TRBD1 (6 bases). Germline V lookup: CDR1 SGHNT, CDR2 YYREEE (reference sequence). The CDR3 sequence is 19 residues long. Deletions cut 5 bases from V and 0 bases from J, with 26 bases between. CDR3 amino acids: CASRQTISVARGYQETQYF. CDR3 sequence (DNA): TGTGCCAGCAGACAGACCATAAGCGTGGCGAGGGGGTACCAAGAGACCCAGTACTTC.

The chain recombines TRBV30 with TRBJ1-5, with D unclear. Germline V lookup: CDR1 GTSNPN, CDR2 SVGIG (reference sequence). This CDR3 spans 13 amino acids. V was pared by 3 bases and J by 4 bases, with 10 bases between. CDR3 region: CAWRRGKNQPQHF. CDR3 sequence (DNA): TGTGCCTGGAGACGGGGTAAGAATCAGCCCCAGCATTTT.

The rearrangement uses TRBV29-1 and TRBJ2-5, with 7 bases aligning to TRBD1. V was clipped by 6 bases and J by 7 bases; unmatched bases: 14. The CDR3 length is 14 residues. CDR1 and CDR2 (germline): SQVTM, ANQGSEA. In DNA form, the CDR3 reads TGCAGCGTGGCCGACAGGGAAGGATTGGGGACCCAGTACTTC. Protein product: CSVADREGLGTQYF. The full variable domain, its missing parts supplied by reference TRBV29-1 and TRBJ2-5, is SAVISQKPSRDICQRGTSLTIQCQVDSQVTMMFWYRQQPGQSLTLIATANQGSEATYESGFVIDKFPISRPNLTFSTLTVSNMSPEDSSIYLCSVADREGLGTQYFGPGTRLLVL.

CDR3 residues: CSVTGTGDWSNYGYTF. The CDR3 nucleotides read TGCAGCGTTACCGGGACAGGGGATTGGTCTAACTATGGCTACACCTTC. This chain uses TRBV29-1 with TRBJ1-2, with TRBD1 matching 10 bases. This CDR3 has 16 residues. From germline, CDR1 is SQVTM and CDR2 ANQGSEA. Losses at the gene ends were 5 bases for V and 0 bases for J; bases not matched to a gene: 9.